These T cell receptor beta chains were read from a single sample in a study of blood T cell repertoires in COVID-19. Assay used: immunoSEQ multiplex PCR; TCRdb lists only in-frame clones, some missing. Found here are 60,000 to 70,000 clones, about 84% of them singletons; the top ten hold 35% to 45%. The sample taken for sequencing was peripheral blood. The receptor set was obtained from a human donor in a cohort sampled during active COVID-19. Each CDR3 is given with its conserved first and last residue. The D gene is left open where the match is weak. Clone size is shown for a subset of rows, as once, few, many or a class of expanded clone.

cdr3_nt cdr3_aa v_call clone_size d_call cdr3_length j_call
TGTGCCAGTAGCCCCGTTGGTAGCTCCTACAATGAGCAGTTCTTC CASSPVGSSYNEQFF TRBV19 NA NA 15 TRBJ2-1
TGTGCCAGCAGTCCCCAAGCGGGGGCCCCTGAAGAGCAGTACTTC CASSPQAGAPEEQYF TRBV6-4 NA TRBD2 15 TRBJ2-7
TGTGCCAGCAGCATTAGCGGGGGGGGGTCAGATACGCAGTATTTT CASSISGGGSDTQYF TRBV9 NA TRBD2 15 TRBJ2-3
TGTGCCAGCACGAGGTCAGTCGCTTCCTACAATGAGCAGTTCTTC CASTRSVASYNEQFF TRBV2 NA NA 15 TRBJ2-1
TGTGCCAGTAGTATAGATCGAGGGACAGCAGTACCTGAAGCTTTCTTT CASSIDRGTAVPEAFF TRBV19 NA TRBD1 16 TRBJ1-1
TGTGCCAGCAGCGCGGACAGGGGGAACTACAATGAGCAGTTCTTC CASSADRGNYNEQFF TRBV7-2 NA TRBD1 15 TRBJ2-1
TGTGCCAGCTCACGGACGGCATTAGGAGGTGGTGGGAACACTGAAGCTTTCTTT CASSRTALGGGGNTEAFF TRBV18 NA NA 18 TRBJ1-1
TGTGCCAGCAGTTCCCAAGGGGTAGGGAATCAGCCCCAGCATTTT CASSSQGVGNQPQHF TRBV28 NA NA 15 TRBJ1-5
TGTGCCAGCAGTTATAGCGGGGGGGCCGCTGAGACCCAGTACTTC CASSYSGGAAETQYF TRBV28 NA TRBD2 15 TRBJ2-5
TGCGCCAGCAGCACCCGTCCGGACAGGGTAAACACTGAAGCTTTCTTT CASSTRPDRVNTEAFF TRBV5-1 NA TRBD1 16 TRBJ1-1
TGTGCCAGCAGTTATGGTCCCATGCGCTCCTACAATGAGCAGTTCTTC CASSYGPMRSYNEQFF TRBV6-6 NA NA 16 TRBJ2-1
TGTGCCAGCAGTTCGACACCGGGAACACGCAATGAGCAGTTCTTC CASSSTPGTRNEQFF TRBV6-4 NA NA 15 TRBJ2-1
TGTGCCAGCTCACCGACAGGCTGGGGTGAACCCCTCCACTTT CASSPTGWGEPLHF TRBV18 NA NA 14 TRBJ1-6
TGTGCCACAGACCGGGACAGAGGCACAGATACGCAGTATTTT CATDRDRGTDTQYF TRBV7-8 NA TRBD1 14 TRBJ2-3
TGTGCCAGCAGCGCCTTAGCGGGGGGGACCACCGGGGAGCTGTTTTTT CASSALAGGTTGELFF TRBV9 NA TRBD2 16 TRBJ2-2
TGTGCCATCAGGGGGCCGGGGACTAGCACAGATACGCAGTATTTT CAIRGPGTSTDTQYF TRBV10-3 NA NA 15 TRBJ2-3
TGTGCCAGCAGTCAGGCCGCTAGGAATCAGCCCCAGCATTTT CASSQAARNQPQHF TRBV6-6 NA NA 14 TRBJ1-5
TGTGCCGGAGCGGGGTGGGGTCCAGATACGCAGTATTTT CAGAGWGPDTQYF TRBV30 NA TRBD2 13 TRBJ2-3
TGCGCCAGCAGCTTGAGCGTCGACAATGAGCAGTTCTTC CASSLSVDNEQFF TRBV5-1 NA NA 13 TRBJ2-1
TGTGCCAGCAGCTTGACAGCTTCCTACAATGAGCAGTTCTTC CASSLTASYNEQFF TRBV7-9 few NA 14 TRBJ2-1
TGTGCCACCAGCAGATATCTAGCGGGGGGGAGGAATGAGCAGTTCTTC CATSRYLAGGRNEQFF TRBV15 NA TRBD2 16 TRBJ2-1
TGTGCCAGCAGTACAGGTTACACCGGGGAGCTGTTTTTT CASSTGYTGELFF TRBV11-3 NA NA 13 TRBJ2-2
TGTGCCAGCTTCGACAGGGGGCGGAGTAACACTGAAGCTTTCTTT CASFDRGRSNTEAFF TRBV18 NA TRBD1 15 TRBJ1-1
TGCGCCAGCAGTCAAGGGGGGGCGGACAGGGGTGGCTACACCTTC CASSQGGADRGGYTF TRBV4-1 NA TRBD1 15 TRBJ1-2
TGTGCCAGCAGCCTTGGACAGGGGTATGGCTACACCTTC CASSLGQGYGYTF TRBV27 NA TRBD1 13 TRBJ1-2
TGTGCCAGCCAGAGGGGGGGGAAACTGTTTTTT CASQRGGKLFF TRBV28 medium-sized NA 11 TRBJ1-4
TGTGCCAGCAGCTTCCGGGGGGAACAAGAGACCCAGTACTTC CASSFRGEQETQYF TRBV7-9 NA TRBD2 14 TRBJ2-5
TGCGCCAGCAGCTTGGTGGCGGGGGCAATTAATGAAAAACTGTTTTTT CASSLVAGAINEKLFF TRBV5-1 NA NA 16 TRBJ1-4
TGCGCCAGCAGCTTGGTAAGGACAGGGCGGAACACTGAAGCTTTCTTT CASSLVRTGRNTEAFF TRBV5-1 NA TRBD1 16 TRBJ1-1
TGTGCCTGGAGTGTAGACGGGGGGGCCTACAATGAGCAGTTCTTC CAWSVDGGAYNEQFF TRBV30 NA TRBD2 15 TRBJ2-1
TGCGCCAGCAGCCAAGAGTGGGGCGGCTCCTACGAGCAGTACTTC CASSQEWGGSYEQYF TRBV4-3 NA NA 15 TRBJ2-7
TGTGCTAGTGGTTTGGGGAGCAGGGCGAACACCGGGGAGCTGTTTTTT CASGLGSRANTGELFF TRBV12-5 NA NA 16 TRBJ2-2
TGTGCCAGTAGTACGGACAGGGCTTTGAACACTGAAGCTTTCTTT CASSTDRALNTEAFF TRBV19 once TRBD1 15 TRBJ1-1
TGTGCCAGCAGCTTGGACCCAGGGCGGTTGGACGAGCAGTACTTC CASSLDPGRLDEQYF TRBV5-6 NA NA 15 TRBJ2-7
TGTGCCACCAGTGGTAACACAGATACGCAGTATTTT CATSGNTDTQYF TRBV24-1 once NA 12 TRBJ2-3
TGTGCCAGCAGCTTGGGCGGGGGGGCCACAGATACGCAGTATTTT CASSLGGGATDTQYF TRBV5-4 NA TRBD2 15 TRBJ2-3
TGTGCCAGCAGTTTCGGGACAGGGTCTAGTCCCCACGAGCAGTACTTC CASSFGTGSSPHEQYF TRBV28 NA TRBD1 16 TRBJ2-7
TGCGCCAGCAGCCAACTAGCGGGCATTTACAATGAGCAGTTCTTC CASSQLAGIYNEQFF TRBV4-1 NA TRBD2 15 TRBJ2-1
TGTGCCAGCAGCTTGGCTGGGACAGGGGATCGAAAACTGTTTTTT CASSLAGTGDRKLFF TRBV5-5 once TRBD1 15 TRBJ1-4
TGTGCCTGGATCAGGTTCGGATACTCGCTTGAAGGCTACACCTTC CAWIRFGYSLEGYTF TRBV30 NA NA 15 TRBJ1-2
TGTGCCAGCAGCCTTAGCGCCGAGGTCGGATATGGCTACACCTTC CASSLSAEVGYGYTF TRBV4-2 NA NA 15 TRBJ1-2
TGTGCCAGCAGTGGGGGACTAGTGGAGACCCAGTACTTC CASSGGLVETQYF TRBV2 NA TRBD2 13 TRBJ2-5
TGCGCCAGCAGCCGCAGTGGCTCCACTGAAGCTTTCTTT CASSRSGSTEAFF TRBV5-1 NA NA 13 TRBJ1-1
TGTGCCAGCAGTGAAGCCCGACAGGGGCTATACAATGAGCAGTTCTTC CASSEARQGLYNEQFF TRBV6-1 NA TRBD1 16 TRBJ2-1
TGTGCCTGGAGTAGGGACAGGGCTCAGCAGTACTTC CAWSRDRAQQYF TRBV30 NA TRBD1 12 TRBJ2-7
TGCGCCAGCAGCTTGGTGGGCGGGGCCAACGTCCTGACTTTC CASSLVGGANVLTF TRBV5-1 once NA 14 TRBJ2-6
TGTGCCAGCAGTTACTTGGGGGGTCGCAATCAGCCCCAGCATTTT CASSYLGGRNQPQHF TRBV6-2/TRBV6-3 NA NA 15 TRBJ1-5
TGTGCCAGCAGCTTGGGAGGGGATACGCAGTATTTT CASSLGGDTQYF TRBV5-6 NA NA 12 TRBJ2-3